Described below is a single T cell receptor beta chain sequence and its context. An input of about 0.45 to 1 ug of RNA was subjected to reverse transcription using random hexamers. TCRdb used MiXCR to reprocess the immunoSEQ multiplex PCR reads, holding one entry per CDR3 protein. The data show over 150,000 distinct CDR3 sequences, 90% to 96% seen once. The data originate from a study of CD8 T cells in Susac syndrome. Germline V gene data show CDR1 as SGDLS and CDR2 as YYNGEE. Trimming removed 0 bases at V and 4 bases at J, with 8 bases between. The CDR3 is 14 residues long. The receptor comes from a human donor with Susac syndrome. Sequenced material: CD4+ T cells from PBMCs. The rearrangement joins TRBV9 to TRBJ1-3; TRBD1 is a possible D gene (5 bases). CDR3 DNA: TGTGCCAGCAGCGTAGCTGGGGACGGAAACACCATATATTTT. It specifies CASSVAGDGNTIYF.